This TCR beta chain was captured by sequencing in a study of PD-L1 blockade in urothelial cancer. Points from the study as a whole: Durable-benefit cases showed more tumor-associated blood clone expansion at 3 weeks.

Each patient presented with locally advanced or metastatic urothelial carcinoma. Details on this clone: The target antigen is unknown.

Profiled with immunoSEQ multiplex PCR; TCRdb holds only in-frame clones, not every one. The sample yields some 100,000 clones, roughly nine tenths seen once. CDR3 length: 16 residues. Germline V lookup: CDR1 SGHNT, CDR2 YYREEE (reference sequence). Trimming cost V 0 bases and J 5 bases; bases outside gene matches: 6. This TCR was sampled from a woman aged 80 or over with urothelial cancer. The input for sequencing was PBMCs, taken around atezolizumab (anti-PD-L1) treatment. This chain uses TRBV5-4 with TRBJ1-5, with 9 bases fitting TRBD1. The CDR3 here is CASSLGGTGNDQPQHF. CDR3 DNA sequence: TGTGCCAGCAGCTTGGGTGGGACAGGGAATGATCAGCCCCAGCATTTT. Together with reference TRBV5-4 and TRBJ1-5, the CDR3 gives the full variable domain: ETGVTQSPTHLIKTRGQQVTLRCSSQSGHNTVSWYQQALGQGPQFIFQYYREEENGRGNFPPRFSGLQFPNYSSELNVNALELDDSALYLCASSLGGTGNDQPQHFGDGTRLSIL.